The T cell receptor (beta chain) under discussion was sequenced for a study of regulatory T cells in long-lasting Graves disease. As for the study in general: Graves' patients who were just diagnosed had used antithyroid drugs for under 3 months.

Overall study findings and caveats: Shared public clonotypes totalled about 2,600 in persistent patients, compared with approximately 970 in new patients.

Sequencing libraries for TCR beta were prepared with iRepertoire HTBI primers and Arm-PCR of CDR3 regions. TCRdb used MiXCR to reprocess the multiplex PCR reads, holding one entry per CDR3 protein. The sample consists of 680,000 or so distinct CDR3 sequences, approximately 15% of them appearing once. Documented time point: newly diagnosed GD, antithyroid drugs for less than 3 months. The TCR library used RNA extracted from PBMCs. Approximately 8.9-milliliter peripheral blood samples went into EDTA tubes. CDR3 length: 14 amino acids. V dropped 6 bases and J dropped 3 bases, with 12 bases sitting between them. This clonotype was seen ten or more times. Antigen: not known. These data also featured in a second study, about T cells in Graves' hyperthyroidism and ophthalmopathy. That source reports: A set of HTBI primers served as the primers for a first-round RT-PCR of the TCR CDR3.

The sequence derives from a woman aged 25 to 45 with Graves disease. This specimen was peripheral blood mononuclear cells (PBMCs), taken at new diagnosis, from a patient treated with antithyroid drugs. This chain connects TRBV12-3 or TRBV12-4 to TRBJ1-3; D not certain. DNA for the CDR3: TGTGCCAGCAGCCTACACTCCGTTGGAAACACCATATATTTT. Its protein is CASSLHSVGNTIYF.